These 22 T cell receptor beta chains share one sample of origin, sequenced in a study of cytomegalovirus exposure and HLA in healthy donors. The primer mix had 60 Vbeta and 13 Jbeta primers. Clones were read by immunoSEQ multiplex PCR, and TCRdb kept only the in-frame ones, dropping some. Of around 190,000 clones listed, about nine tenths are singletons. Sequenced material: PBMCs. These receptors were collected from a boy aged 2 to 9 in good health and CMV-seronegative.

In this sample, this clone turned up once. The chain couples TRBV29-1 to TRBJ2-3, with D possibly TRBD2 on 5 matching bases. Germline loops: CDR1 SQVTM, CDR2 ANQGSEA. V was cut by 6 bases and J by 1 base, with 8 bases left in between. The CDR3 runs 12 residues. This CDR3 reads CSVRVGTDTQYF. CDR3 nucleotides: TGCAGCGTGAGGGTAGGCACAGATACGCAGTATTTT.

V gene TRBV9 combines with J gene TRBJ2-3; weak D call: TRBD1 (6 bases). The CDR3 consists of 14 residues. In germline, CDR1 is SGDLS, CDR2 YYNGEE. V was shortened by 1 base and J by 5 bases, with 11 bases between the two germline ends. The CDR3 region is CASSVTQGLDTQYF. As DNA, the CDR3 is TGTGCCAGCAGCGTAACCCAGGGGTTAGATACGCAGTATTTT.

The chain has TRBV15 and TRBJ2-3, with D possibly being TRBD1 (8 bases). Trimming removed 0 bases at V and 3 bases at J, with 25 bases between. CDR1 LNHNV and CDR2 YYDKDF come from the germline V gene (reference sequence). This CDR3 contains 20 residues. In DNA, the CDR3 is TGTGCCACCAGCAGAGAATTGGGACAGGTAGGGACTACGGCGACAGATACGCAGTATTTT. It yields the protein CATSRELGQVGTTATDTQYF.

The chain employs TRBV6-5 and TRBJ2-3, with TRBD1 matching over 7 bases. The CDR3 contains 14 residues. V trimming: 4 bases; J trimming: 2 bases; junction bases outside the gene matches: 3. Germline V CDR1 and CDR2: MNHEY, SVGAGI. The CDR3: CASSLQGTTDTQYF. CDR3 nucleotides: TGTGCCAGCAGTTTACAGGGGACCACAGATACGCAGTATTTT.

This clone was detected a few times. The chain couples TRBV7-9 to TRBJ1-1; D might be TRBD1 (5 bases). V dropped 0 bases and J dropped 0 bases, with 14 bases sitting between them. This CDR3 comprises 17 residues. Germline V CDR1 and CDR2: SEHNR, FQNEAQ (reference sequence). The CDR3 bases are TGTGCCAGCAGCTTAGCGCTGGCAGGGAAGATGAACACTGAAGCTTTCTTT. It encodes CASSLALAGKMNTEAFF. The whole variable domain, filled in from reference TRBV7-9 and TRBJ1-1, reads DTGVSQNPRHKITKRGQNVTFRCDPISEHNRLYWYRQTLGQGPEFLTYFQNEAQLEKSRLLSDRFSAERPKGSFSTLEIQRTEQGDSAMYLCASSLALAGKMNTEAFFGQGTRLTVV.

This chain joins TRBV2 and TRBJ2-5, with D tentatively TRBD1 (5 bases). Trimming removed 0 bases at V and 1 base at J, with 6 bases between. Germline CDR1 reads SNHLY; CDR2 reads FYNNEI. This CDR3 comprises 14 residues. This CDR3 reads CASSEATGQETQYF. Written as DNA, the CDR3 is TGTGCCAGCAGTGAAGCAACAGGCCAAGAGACCCAGTACTTC.

The rearrangement uses TRBV18 and TRBJ2-1; TRBD2 matches 10 bases. CDR3 length: 18 residues. Germline loops: CDR1 KGHSH, CDR2 LQKENI. The V segment lost 3 bases and the J segment 4 bases; nucleotides outside the gene matches: 12. The CDR3 DNA sequence: TGTGCCAGCTCACCGTACGAGCGGGGGGGCCGAAGGTACAATGAGCAGTTCTTC. This translates into CASSPYERGGRRYNEQFF.

The chain is built from TRBV28 and TRBJ2-1, with a weak D call TRBD2 (6 bases). V was trimmed by 8 bases and J by 0 bases, leaving 17 bases between them. In germline, CDR1 is MDHEN, CDR2 SYDVKM. The CDR3 loop spans 16 amino acids. The DNA for the CDR3 is TGTGCCAGCTGGGGGGTACCCGCGAGCTCCTACAATGAGCAGTTCTTC. Encoded protein: CASWGVPASSYNEQFF. Complete variable domain (other parts from reference TRBV28 and TRBJ2-1): DVKVTQSSRYLVKRTGEKVFLECVQDMDHENMFWYRQDPGLGLRLIYFSYDVKMKEKGDIPEGYSVSREKKERFSLILESASTNQTSMYLCASWGVPASSYNEQFFGPGTRLTVL.

The chain recombines TRBV19 with TRBJ2-5; tentatively, D is TRBD1 (6 bases). Trimming pared 4 bases from V and 5 bases from J, leaving 14 bases between. The CDR3 has 14 amino acids. Germline CDR1 reads LNHDA; CDR2 reads SQIVND (reference sequence). CDR3 nucleotides: TGTGCCAGTAGTACCCGCGGACAGTTCGAGACCCAGTACTTC. It translates to CASSTRGQFETQYF.

The genes are TRBV2 and TRBJ2-2; D is unclear. This CDR3 is built from 15 residues. Germline CDR1 SNHLY, CDR2 FYNNEI. The V end lost 2 bases, the J end lost 4 bases, and 11 bases lay between the germline ends. The CDR3 loop is CASSETAGSTGELFF. The CDR3 region has the DNA TGTGCCAGCAGTGAAACAGCAGGTTCCACCGGGGAGCTGTTTTTT.

This chain uses TRBV6-5 with TRBJ2-5; D is uncertain. The DNA end favors TRBJ2-7, so the J call may be wrong. CDR1 and CDR2 (germline): MNHEY, SVGAGI. The CDR3 is 13 residues long. The CDR3 bases are TGTGCCAGCAGTTACGGGCCGTCTTACGAGCAGTACTTC. Translation gives CASSYGPSYEQYF.

The V and J genes are TRBV6-5 and TRBJ2-1, with D possibly TRBD2 on 6 matching bases. Germline CDR1 is MNHEY and CDR2 is SVGAGI. This CDR3 spans 12 amino acids. The ends were cut back, 6 bases at V and 8 bases at J, with 11 bases in the middle. DNA of the CDR3: TGTGCCAGCAGGGCCCCGGGAGATGAGCAGTTCTTC. Amino acid sequence: CASRAPGDEQFF.

The chain combines TRBV7-9 with TRBJ1-1; D is ambiguous. With 4 bases removed from V and 1 base from J, the gap between germline ends came to 25 bases. From germline, CDR1 is SEHNR and CDR2 FQNEAQ (reference sequence). There are 19 residues in the CDR3. Here the CDR3 DNA reads TGTGCCAGCAGCTCCCAAGTACATTTCATCCGGGAAAGGAACACTGAAGCTTTCTTT. It codes for CASSSQVHFIRERNTEAFF. Based on the CDR3 plus reference TRBV7-9 and TRBJ1-1, the full variable domain is DTGVSQNPRHKITKRGQNVTFRCDPISEHNRLYWYRQTLGQGPEFLTYFQNEAQLEKSRLLSDRFSAERPKGSFSTLEIQRTEQGDSAMYLCASSSQVHFIRERNTEAFFGQGTRLTVV.

The V call is TRBV27, the J call TRBJ1-5; D gene uncertain. Trimming left V 6 bases short and J 9 bases short, with 12 bases between. The CDR3 has 12 residues. Germline V gene lookup returns CDR1 MNHEY and CDR2 SMNVEV (reference sequence). The CDR3 protein is CASRIPPGPQHF. Written as DNA, the CDR3 is TGTGCCAGCAGGATTCCCCCCGGGCCCCAGCATTTT.

V gene TRBV5-1 combines with J gene TRBJ2-2, with a weak D call TRBD2 (6 bases). The V gene's germline CDR1 is SGHRS and CDR2 YFSETQ. V was pared by 6 bases and J by 2 bases, with 11 bases between. CDR3 length equals 14 residues. CDR3 protein: CASIAEFNTGELFF. CDR3 nucleotides: TGCGCCAGCATAGCGGAGTTTAACACCGGGGAGCTGTTTTTT. Supplemented by reference TRBV5-1 and TRBJ2-2, the full variable domain reads KAGVTQTPRYLIKTRGQQVTLSCSPISGHRSVSWYQQTPGQGLQFLFEYFSETQRNKGNFPGRFSGRQFSNSRSEMNVSTLELGDSALYLCASIAEFNTGELFFGEGSRLTVL.

The rearrangement links TRBV28 to TRBJ1-2; no firm D call. CDR3 size: 15 residues. Germline CDR1 is MDHEN and CDR2 is SYDVKM. The ends were cut back, 3 bases at V and 0 bases at J, with 11 bases in the middle. As DNA, the CDR3 is TGTGCCAGCAGTTTGGGTGGGCGAGCTAACTATGGCTACACCTTC. Protein product: CASSLGGRANYGYTF.

This clone was detected only a few times. This chain links TRBV19 with TRBJ2-7, with 8 bases that match TRBD2. CDR1 and CDR2 (germline): LNHDA, SQIVND (reference sequence). The CDR3 is made up of 14 amino acids. J lost 2 bases, V lost 3 bases, and 3 bases had no gene match. In DNA form, the CDR3 reads TGTGCCAGTAGTATGGTAGCGGGGCCCTACGAGCAGTACTTC. Protein product: CASSMVAGPYEQYF.

CDR3 bases: TGTGCCAGCAGCCTCCGGGACTCAAGCACAGATACGCAGTATTTT. Translating it yields CASSLRDSSTDTQYF. The chain couples TRBV7-6 to TRBJ2-3, with a weak D call TRBD2 (6 bases). The germline gives CDR1 SGHVS, CDR2 FNYEAQ. Deletions cut 5 bases from V and 0 bases from J, with 12 bases between. The CDR3 is made up of 15 amino acids. Variable domain in full (rest from reference TRBV7-6 and TRBJ2-3): GAGVSQSPRYKVTKRGQDVALRCDPISGHVSLYWYRQALGQGPEFLTYFNYEAQQDKSGLPNDRFSAERPEGSISTLTIQRTEQRDSAMYRCASSLRDSSTDTQYFGPGTRLTVL.

This clone was observed a single time. The rearrangement links TRBV28 to TRBJ1-4; tentative D call: TRBD1 (5 bases). The CDR3 is 14 residues long. The germline V gene encodes CDR1 MDHEN and CDR2 SYDVKM. The V end was cut by 3 bases, the J end by 3 bases, with 8 bases between. CDR3 sequence (DNA): TGTGCCAGCAGTTTGGGGGGGGCTAATGAAAAACTGTTTTTT. It codes for CASSLGGANEKLFF.

The V and J genes are TRBV2 and TRBJ1-2; no firm D call. Per the germline V gene, CDR1 is SNHLY and CDR2 is FYNNEI. The CDR3 is 11 residues long. V gave up 11 bases and J gave up 8 bases, with 15 bases separating them. CDR3 sequence reads: CAPPSREGYTF. The CDR3 DNA sequence: TGTGCCCCACCCTCCCGGGAGGGCTACACCTTC.

The chain carries TRBV7-8 and TRBJ2-3, with unresolved D. Germline V CDR1 and CDR2: SGHVS, FQNEAQ. The CDR3 runs to 17 residues. V lost 0 bases and J 2 bases, leaving 15 bases between the germline ends. In nucleotides, the CDR3 is TGTGCCAGCAGCTTAGCCCTGCGGATACTTTACACAGATACGCAGTATTTT. It specifies CASSLALRILYTDTQYF.

This clone has only one observation. This chain links TRBV15 with TRBJ2-1, with 8 bases matching TRBD2. The CDR3 is made up of 15 amino acids. With 0 bases clipped from V and 9 bases from J, the junction kept 7 bases outside the gene matches. Germline V CDR1 and CDR2: LNHNV, YYDKDF (reference sequence). CDR3 sequence: CATSRERGGSIEQFF. CDR3 sequence (DNA): TGTGCCACCAGCAGAGAACGCGGGGGGTCGATTGAGCAGTTCTTC.